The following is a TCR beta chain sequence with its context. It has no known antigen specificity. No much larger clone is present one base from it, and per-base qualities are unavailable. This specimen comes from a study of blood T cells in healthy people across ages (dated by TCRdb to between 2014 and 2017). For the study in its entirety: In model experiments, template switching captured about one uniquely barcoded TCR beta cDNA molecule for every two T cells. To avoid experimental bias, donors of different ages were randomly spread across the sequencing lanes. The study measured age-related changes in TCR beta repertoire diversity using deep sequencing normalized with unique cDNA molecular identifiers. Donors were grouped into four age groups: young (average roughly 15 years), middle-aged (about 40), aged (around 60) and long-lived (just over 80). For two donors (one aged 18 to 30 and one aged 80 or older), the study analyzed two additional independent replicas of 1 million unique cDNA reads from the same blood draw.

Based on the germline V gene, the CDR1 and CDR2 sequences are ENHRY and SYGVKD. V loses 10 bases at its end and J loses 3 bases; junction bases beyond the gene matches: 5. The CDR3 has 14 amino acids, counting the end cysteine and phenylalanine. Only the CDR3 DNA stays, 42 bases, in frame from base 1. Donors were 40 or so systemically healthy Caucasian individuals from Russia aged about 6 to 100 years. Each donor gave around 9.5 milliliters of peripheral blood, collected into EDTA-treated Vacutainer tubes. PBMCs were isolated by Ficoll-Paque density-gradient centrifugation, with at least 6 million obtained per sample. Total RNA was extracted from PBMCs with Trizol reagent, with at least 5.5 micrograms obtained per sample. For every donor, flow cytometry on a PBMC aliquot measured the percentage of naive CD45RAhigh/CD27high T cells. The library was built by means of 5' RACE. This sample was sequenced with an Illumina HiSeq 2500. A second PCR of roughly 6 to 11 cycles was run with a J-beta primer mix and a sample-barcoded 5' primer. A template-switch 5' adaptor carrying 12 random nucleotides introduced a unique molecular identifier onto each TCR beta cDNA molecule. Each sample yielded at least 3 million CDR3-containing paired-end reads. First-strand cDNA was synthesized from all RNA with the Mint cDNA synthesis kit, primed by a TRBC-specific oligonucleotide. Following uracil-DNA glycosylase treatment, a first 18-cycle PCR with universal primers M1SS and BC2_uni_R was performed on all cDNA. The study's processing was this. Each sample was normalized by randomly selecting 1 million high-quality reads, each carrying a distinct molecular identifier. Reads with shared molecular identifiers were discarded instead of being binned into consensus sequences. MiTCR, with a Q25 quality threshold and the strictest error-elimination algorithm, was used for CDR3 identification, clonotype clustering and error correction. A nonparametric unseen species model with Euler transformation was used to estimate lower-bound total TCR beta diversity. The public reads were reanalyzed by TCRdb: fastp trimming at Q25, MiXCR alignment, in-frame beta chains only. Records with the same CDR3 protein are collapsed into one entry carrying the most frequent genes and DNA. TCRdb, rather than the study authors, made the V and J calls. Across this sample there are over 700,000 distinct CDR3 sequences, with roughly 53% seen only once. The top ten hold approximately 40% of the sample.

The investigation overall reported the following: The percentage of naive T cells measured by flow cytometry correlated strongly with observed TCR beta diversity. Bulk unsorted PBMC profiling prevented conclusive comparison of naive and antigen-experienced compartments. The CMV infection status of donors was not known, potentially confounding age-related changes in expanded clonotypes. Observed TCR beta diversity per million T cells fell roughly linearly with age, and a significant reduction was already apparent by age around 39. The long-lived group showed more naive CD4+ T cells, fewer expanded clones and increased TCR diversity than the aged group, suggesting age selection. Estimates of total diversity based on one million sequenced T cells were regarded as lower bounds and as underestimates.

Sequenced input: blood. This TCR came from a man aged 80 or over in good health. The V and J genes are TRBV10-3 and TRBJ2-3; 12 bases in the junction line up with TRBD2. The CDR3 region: CATRTSGNTDTQYF. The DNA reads TGTGCCACTAGGACTAGCGGGAATACAGATACGCAGTATTTT.